This T cell receptor (beta chain) was obtained from a study of T cells after yellow fever vaccination. Overall study results and limits: Post-booster reappearance was seen for most primary-vaccination clones (around 96% CD4, roughly 86% CD8). Shared CD4/CD8 clonotypes were a small share, likely from convergent recombination. Sorted repertoires could include abundant contaminating clonotypes from bulk cells.

The germline CDR1 and CDR2 sequences are SEHNR and FQNEAQ (reference sequence). This CDR3 contains 14 residues. Trimming left V 4 bases short and J 0 bases short, with 10 bases between. A remark on this clonotype: Its antigen remains unknown.

TCRdb reanalysed the 5' RACE reads using MiXCR and keeps one entry per CDR3 protein. The data hold 450,000 to 650,000 distinct CDR3 sequences, with less than 25% observed a single time. This receptor was obtained from a man between 18 and 35 years old who received the YFV17D yellow fever vaccine. The input for sequencing was PBMCs, taken about 20 days after the first yellow fever vaccination. The chain uses TRBV7-9 and TRBJ2-7; D gene uncertain. The CDR3 DNA follows: TGTGCCAGCAGCTCGACGACGGGCTCCTACGAGCAGTACTTC. It encodes CASSSTTGSYEQYF. Drawing the rest from reference TRBV7-9 and TRBJ2-7, the complete variable domain is DTGVSQNPRHKITKRGQNVTFRCDPISEHNRLYWYRQTLGQGPEFLTYFQNEAQLEKSRLLSDRFSAERPKGSFSTLEIQRTEQGDSAMYLCASSSTTGSYEQYFGPGTRLTVT.